These 29 T cell receptor beta chains were sequenced from one sample in a study of blood T cell repertoires in COVID-19. TCRdb keeps only in-frame clones here, not all; method: immunoSEQ multiplex PCR. This table holds 450,000 to 500,000 clones, approximately 86% found once. Sequencing was carried out using PBMCs or T cells enriched from blood (not recorded which). These TCRs come from a woman aged 18-29 years who had recovered from COVID-19.

The chain combines TRBV3-1 (or the pseudogene TRBV3-2) with TRBJ2-5; D gene ambiguous. The germline V and J ends were trimmed by 3 bases and 5 bases, with 7 bases remaining between them. From germline, CDR1 is LGHDT and CDR2 YNNKEL (reference sequence). CDR3 length: 12 amino acids. Written as DNA, the CDR3 is TGTGCCAGCAGCCACGTCGGGGAGACCCAGTACTTC. It translates to CASSHVGETQYF.

The V and J genes are TRBV11-2 and TRBJ1-4; 8 bases match TRBD1. J was trimmed by 8 bases and V by 6 bases; bases with no gene match: 11. This CDR3 comprises 15 residues. Germline loops: CDR1 SGHAT, CDR2 FQNNGV. This chain's CDR3 is CASRPLTGVGEKLFF. In DNA, the CDR3 is TGTGCCAGCAGACCTTTGACAGGGGTTGGGGAAAAACTGTTTTTT.

The rearrangement uses TRBV5-6 and TRBJ2-2; D is uncertain. Germline CDR1 is SGHDT and CDR2 is YYEEEE. CDR3 length: 13 residues. V lost 2 bases, J lost 6 bases, and 8 bases lay in between. CDR3 in DNA: TGTGCCAGCAGCTTCCCGCAGGCCGGGGAGCTGTTTTTT. Protein: CASSFPQAGELFF.

A single count supports this clone. The chain carries TRBV28 and TRBJ2-6; 7 bases map to TRBD1. Germline V gene data show CDR1 as MDHEN and CDR2 as SYDVKM. This CDR3 contains 17 residues. V gave up 4 bases and J gave up 0 bases; unmatched junction bases: 6. The CDR3 DNA follows: TGTGCCAGCAGTTCGGGACAGAGGCACTCTGGGGCCAACGTCCTGACTTTC. The encoded protein is CASSSGQRHSGANVLTF.

V is TRBV19 and J is TRBJ2-5; 12 bases align to TRBD1. There are 16 residues in the CDR3. Germline V gene lookup returns CDR1 LNHDA and CDR2 SQIVND (reference sequence). V shed 3 bases and J 5 bases; nucleotides not matched to a gene: 7. This CDR3 reads CASSILWDRGQETQYF. As DNA, the CDR3 is TGTGCCAGTAGTATCCTTTGGGACAGGGGGCAGGAGACCCAGTACTTC.

This clone was found once. V is TRBV7-3 and J is TRBJ1-2; a weak D match, TRBD1 (6 bases). Trimming shortened V by 1 base and J by 14 bases, and 17 bases separated the two germline ends. This CDR3 is 13 amino acids long. Germline lookup yields CDR1 SGHTA and CDR2 FQGTGA. This chain's CDR3 is CASSLNPEGEGTF. In nucleotides, the CDR3 is TGTGCCAGCAGCTTAAACCCCGAGGGGGAGGGAACCTTC.

This chain connects TRBV5-1 to TRBJ2-1, with D maybe TRBD1 (8 bases). V lost 5 bases, J lost 4 bases, and 16 bases lay in between. CDR1 is SGHRS, CDR2 YFSETQ, per germline. The CDR3 has 15 residues. The CDR3 nucleotides are TGCGCCAGCAGACGAACAGGGGGAGGGTACAATGAGCAGTTCTTC. Protein product: CASRRTGGGYNEQFF.

The rearrangement links TRBV6-5 to TRBJ2-7; tentatively, D is TRBD1 (5 bases). Per germline, CDR1 MNHEY and CDR2 SVGAGI. Trimming left V 5 bases short and J 2 bases short, with 10 bases between. The CDR3 is made up of 13 amino acids. The CDR3, as DNA: TGTGCCAGCAGTCTGGCACAGGCCTACGAGCAGTACTTC. Amino acids: CASSLAQAYEQYF.

J is TRBJ2-7 and V is TRBV7-9; the match to TRBD1 covers 10 bases. The ends lost 5 bases at V and 2 bases at J; junction bases unmatched: 6. CDR1 is SEHNR and CDR2 is FQNEAQ in the germline V gene (reference sequence). CDR3 length: 15 amino acids. For the CDR3, the DNA is TGTGCCAGCAGCGCTGCCGGGACAGGGGCCTACGAGCAGTACTTC. Its protein is CASSAAGTGAYEQYF.

The rearrangement uses TRBV24-1 and TRBJ1-2; D is uncertain. Trimming stripped 3 bases from V and 2 bases from J, with 9 bases between. The germline V gene encodes CDR1 KGHDR and CDR2 SFDVKD. CDR3 length equals 14 residues. The DNA of the CDR3 is TGTGCCACCAGTGATACCGGGAGGAACTATGGCTACACCTTC. As protein: CATSDTGRNYGYTF.

V gene TRBV30 combines with J gene TRBJ1-3; 8 nucleotides match TRBD1. Per germline, CDR1 GTSNPN and CDR2 SVGIG (reference sequence). The CDR3 is made up of 18 amino acids. J was trimmed by 0 bases and V by 2 bases; bases with no gene match: 12. In DNA form, the CDR3 reads TGTGCCTGGAGTCCGCCCCGGACAGGGATGAGCTCTGGAAACACCATATATTTT. It translates to CAWSPPRTGMSSGNTIYF.

V gene TRBV4-1 combines with J gene TRBJ1-2; possible D gene TRBD1, 6 bases. The germline gives CDR1 MGHRA, CDR2 YSYEKL. The CDR3 sequence is 14 residues long. Deletions cut 1 base from V and 3 bases from J, with 9 bases between. CDR3 sequence (DNA): TGCGCCAGCAGCCAAGCGGACAGCGACTATGGCTACACCTTC. Its protein product is CASSQADSDYGYTF.

In nucleotides, the CDR3 is TGTGCCAGCAGTCCTGACATCACAGCCACCTACGAGCAGTACTTC. Translated, it gives CASSPDITATYEQYF. This chain connects TRBV28 to TRBJ2-7, with no clear D. Germline loops: CDR1 MDHEN, CDR2 SYDVKM. Trimming removed 5 bases from V and 2 bases from J, with 16 bases in between. The CDR3 loop spans 15 amino acids.

The rearrangement joins TRBV9 to TRBJ1-2; TRBD1 is a possible D gene (5 bases). Per germline, CDR1 SGDLS and CDR2 YYNGEE. Trimming left V 6 bases short and J 4 bases short, with 16 bases between. CDR3 length equals 14 residues. The CDR3 is CASTYTGEAYGYTF. DNA of the CDR3: TGTGCCAGCACCTATACGGGGGAAGCCTATGGCTACACCTTC.

The chain joins TRBV29-1 to TRBJ2-7; 7 positions agree with TRBD1. This CDR3 is built from 13 residues. Looked up from germline, CDR1 is SQVTM and CDR2 is ANQGSEA. V trimming: 4 bases; J trimming: 0 bases; junction bases outside the gene matches: 3. CDR3 sequence reads: CSVVGQASYEQYF. The CDR3 DNA reads as TGCAGCGTTGTAGGACAGGCCTCCTACGAGCAGTACTTC.

The chain uses TRBV3-1 (or the pseudogene TRBV3-2) and TRBJ2-7; D not certain. The CDR3 runs 14 residues. From germline, CDR1 is LGHDT and CDR2 YNNKEL (reference sequence). V was clipped by 0 bases and J by 3 bases, with 9 bases between them. The CDR3 loop reads CASSQDRIGYEQYF. CDR3 bases: TGTGCCAGCAGCCAAGACAGGATCGGCTACGAGCAGTACTTC.

The CDR3 DNA is TGTGCCTGGAGTCCAGGGTTGGACAGGGCGGGTCAGCCCCAGCATTTT. Encoded protein: CAWSPGLDRAGQPQHF. V is TRBV30 and J is TRBJ1-5; 8 bases fit TRBD1. Looked up from germline, CDR1 is GTSNPN and CDR2 is SVGIG (reference sequence). V was clipped by 2 bases and J by 6 bases; unmatched bases: 12. This CDR3 region has 16 residues.

V is TRBV2 and J is TRBJ2-1, with D unclear. The V gene lost 7 bases and the J gene lost 4 bases, with 8 bases spanning the gap. CDR3 length equals 12 residues. Germline CDR1 is SNHLY and CDR2 is FYNNEI. CDR3 in DNA: TGTGCCAGCAACCCGGGTTACAATGAGCAGTTCTTC. Protein product: CASNPGYNEQFF.

This clone was found a few times. The CDR3 loop reads CASSRDRDYEQYF. The CDR3 nucleotides read TGTGCCAGCAGTAGGGACAGGGATTACGAGCAGTACTTC. V and J are TRBV2 and TRBJ2-7; 9 nucleotides align to TRBD1. Germline V lookup: CDR1 SNHLY, CDR2 FYNNEI. The CDR3 totals 13 residues. Trimming cost V 5 bases and J 4 bases; bases outside gene matches: 3.

The chain employs TRBV5-6 and TRBJ2-2, with D unresolved. The V end was cut by 0 bases, the J end by 0 bases, with 6 bases between. Per the germline V gene, CDR1 is SGHDT and CDR2 is YYEEEE. CDR3 length equals 15 residues. For the CDR3, the DNA is TGTGCCAGCAGCTTGGCCCAGGCGAACACCGGGGAGCTGTTTTTT. Translating gives CASSLAQANTGELFF.

The V gene is TRBV6-5, the J gene TRBJ2-7; 8 bases map to TRBD1. J was trimmed by 2 bases and V by 8 bases; bases with no gene match: 5. Germline V gene sequence: CDR1 MNHEY, CDR2 SVGAGI. The length of the CDR3 is 13 residues. This CDR3 is CASLRTGTYEQYF. The CDR3 DNA reads TGTGCCAGCCTTAGGACAGGGACCTACGAGCAGTACTTC.

V is TRBV10-3 and J is TRBJ1-1, with unresolved D. The V gene's germline CDR1 is ENHRY and CDR2 SYGVKD. The V and J ends lost 0 bases and 5 bases respectively, with 4 bases between them. The CDR3 loop spans 12 amino acids. The CDR3 loop is CAISESRTEAFF. CDR3 DNA sequence: TGTGCCATCAGTGAGTCGAGAACTGAAGCTTTCTTT.

This clone has just a few counts. Here the CDR3 reads CAALLRGPGTEAFF. The CDR3 nucleotides read TGTGCCGCCCTCTTAAGAGGTCCAGGGACTGAAGCTTTCTTT. The chain joins TRBV24-1 to TRBJ1-1, with D maybe TRBD1 (5 bases). Germline loops: CDR1 KGHDR, CDR2 SFDVKD. Deletions cut 12 bases from V and 5 bases from J, with 21 bases between. This CDR3 has 14 amino acids.

The V gene is TRBV27, the J gene TRBJ1-6; the D gene is possibly TRBD1 (6 bases). The length of the CDR3 is 15 residues. V was cut by 6 bases and J by 12 bases, with 21 bases left in between. Germline CDR1 MNHEY, CDR2 SMNVEV (reference sequence). Written as DNA, the CDR3 is TGTGCCAGCAGGCTGGGTGGGGGCGAGTTGGGACCCCTCCACTTT. It yields the protein CASRLGGGELGPLHF.

V and J are TRBV12-3 or TRBV12-4 and TRBJ2-3, with D tentatively TRBD2 (5 bases). V gave up 8 bases and J gave up 5 bases, with 14 bases separating them. CDR3 size: 13 residues. The CDR3 loop reads CASGPGGRDTQYF. The CDR3 DNA reads as TGTGCCAGCGGACCGGGCGGGCGAGATACGCAGTATTTT.

The gene calls are TRBV28 and TRBJ1-2; 9 bases are a match to TRBD1. With 5 bases clipped from V and 8 bases from J, the junction kept 21 bases outside the gene matches. The CDR3 has 18 residues. Germline CDR1 and CDR2: MDHEN and SYDVKM. As DNA, the CDR3 is TGTGCCAGCAGTCCGCGACCCGGGACAGGGAAGTTACTGGGAGGCTACACCTTC. The encoded protein is CASSPRPGTGKLLGGYTF.

V is TRBV11-2 and J is TRBJ1-6; the D is unclear. CDR3 length: 15 residues. Germline V lookup: CDR1 SGHAT, CDR2 FQNNGV. With 4 bases removed from V and 8 bases from J, the gap between germline ends came to 15 bases. The CDR3 spells CASSSLKEGYSPLHF. CDR3 DNA: TGTGCCAGCAGCTCCTTAAAAGAGGGTTATTCACCCCTCCACTTT.

This clone was counted a single time. V is TRBV12-5 and J is TRBJ2-5; D possibly corresponds to TRBD1 (6 bases). Trimming pared 3 bases from V and 5 bases from J, leaving 10 bases between. Germline V lookup: CDR1 LGHNT, CDR2 FRNRAP. The CDR3 runs 13 residues. The CDR3 protein is CASGLSGDETQYF. CDR3 DNA: TGTGCTAGTGGTTTATCAGGGGATGAGACCCAGTACTTC.

This chain joins TRBV5-1 and TRBJ1-2; weak D call: TRBD1 (6 bases). The CDR3 is 14 residues long. Germline V CDR1 and CDR2: SGHRS, YFSETQ. V was trimmed by 2 bases and J by 3 bases, leaving 11 bases between them. CDR3 protein: CASSFSDRDYGYTF. CDR3 bases: TGCGCCAGCAGCTTTTCGGACAGAGACTATGGCTACACCTTC.